The 22 T cell receptor beta chains below come from one sample, sequenced in a study of cytomegalovirus exposure and HLA in healthy donors. In the PCR, 60 Vbeta and 13 Jbeta primers were used. Measured with immunoSEQ multiplex PCR; TCRdb has only the in-frame clones, and not every one. The sample includes approximately 79,000 clones. Specimen: PBMCs. These TCRs come from a boy between 10 and 17 years old in good health and CMV-seronegative.

The V call is TRBV11-3, the J call TRBJ2-7; TRBD1 matches at 10 bases. The V and J ends lost 5 bases and 5 bases, in that order; junction bases with no gene match: 6. The CDR3 length is 14 residues. Germline V gives CDR1 SGHNT, CDR2 YENEEA. This CDR3 reads CASSPGQGGNEQYF. DNA for the CDR3: TGTGCCAGCAGCCCCGGACAGGGGGGGAACGAGCAGTACTTC.

The chain combines TRBV5-1 with TRBJ2-3, with D possibly matching TRBD1 (5 bases). V lost 6 bases and J lost 4, with 15 bases in between. Per the germline V gene, CDR1 is SGHRS and CDR2 is YFSETQ. This CDR3 is built from 14 residues. Written as DNA, the CDR3 is TGCGCCAGCAACAATTTTCCAGGGTCAGATACGCAGTATTTT. Amino acid sequence: CASNNFPGSDTQYF.

The genes are TRBV18 and TRBJ2-7; the match to TRBD1 covers 9 bases. The germline gives CDR1 KGHSH, CDR2 LQKENI. This CDR3 region has 14 residues. V lost 3 bases and J lost 2; bases outside the gene matches: 2. In nucleotides, the CDR3 is TGTGCCAGCTCACCGGGACAGGGCACCTACGAGCAGTACTTC. This translates into CASSPGQGTYEQYF.

The CDR3 reads CASSLRNSNEQFF. The CDR3 DNA follows: TGTGCCAGCTCACTACGTAACAGCAATGAGCAGTTCTTC. The chain links TRBV18 to TRBJ2-1; D gene uncertain. Trimming shortened V by 4 bases and J by 6 bases, and 10 bases separated the two germline ends. CDR1 KGHSH and CDR2 LQKENI come from the germline V gene. The CDR3 covers 13 residues.

The J gene is TRBJ1-2, the V gene TRBV5-6; no clear D gene. Germline loops: CDR1 SGHDT, CDR2 YYEEEE. Trimming pared 1 base from V and 2 bases from J, leaving 12 bases between. This CDR3 has 15 residues. The CDR3: CASSLFRTFNYGYTF. The CDR3 coding sequence is TGTGCCAGCAGCTTGTTCAGAACGTTCAACTATGGCTACACCTTC.

The V call is TRBV12-5, the J call TRBJ2-7; D perhaps matches TRBD2 (5 bases). V was pared by 3 bases and J by 0 bases, with 12 bases between. This CDR3 contains 15 residues. Germline assignment: CDR1 LGHNT and CDR2 FRNRAP. Here the CDR3 DNA reads TGTGCTAGTGGTTTAACCGGGGTCAGCTCCTACGAGCAGTACTTC. Its translation is CASGLTGVSSYEQYF. The full variable domain, rest sourced from reference TRBV12-5 and TRBJ2-7, is DARVTQTPRHKVTEMGQEVTMRCQPILGHNTVFWYRQTMMQGLELLAYFRNRAPLDDSGMPKDRFSAEMPDATLATLKIQPSEPRDSAVYFCASGLTGVSSYEQYFGPGTRLTVT.

The chain links TRBV29-1 to TRBJ1-2; D is uncertain. The CDR3 contains 11 residues. Germline V gene data show CDR1 as SQVTM and CDR2 as ANQGSEA. V lost 3 bases and J 4 bases, leaving 6 bases between the germline ends. Here the CDR3 reads CSVEEAYGYTF. CDR3 nucleotides: TGCAGCGTTGAGGAGGCCTATGGCTACACCTTC.

The chain couples TRBV19 to TRBJ1-2; D is possibly TRBD1 (6 bases). The germline V gene encodes CDR1 LNHDA and CDR2 SQIVND (reference sequence). V shed 4 bases and J shed 8 bases, with 14 bases lying between them. The CDR3 runs 13 residues. The chain's CDR3 is CASSTAQGRGYTF. The CDR3 nucleotides are TGTGCCAGTAGTACCGCCCAGGGGCGAGGCTACACCTTC.

CDR3 region: CASSLGVGQGASETQYF. CDR3 nucleotides: TGTGCCAGCAGCTTAGGAGTTGGACAGGGGGCCTCCGAGACCCAGTACTTC. J is TRBJ2-5 and V is TRBV11-3; 11 bases map to TRBD1. V gave up 1 base and J gave up 5 bases; unmatched junction bases: 9. CDR3 length: 17 amino acids. Germline CDR1 SGHNT, CDR2 YENEEA. The complete variable domain, with remaining parts taken from reference TRBV11-3 and TRBJ2-5, reads EAGVVQSPRYKIIEKKQPVAFWCNPISGHNTLYWYLQNLGQGPELLIRYENEEAVDDSQLPKDRFSAERLKGVDSTLKIQPAELGDSAVYLCASSLGVGQGASETQYFGPGTRLLVL.

V and J are TRBV5-4 and TRBJ1-2; 7 nucleotides align to TRBD1. Germline lookup yields CDR1 SGHNT and CDR2 YYREEE (reference sequence). J was trimmed by 5 bases and V by 3 bases; bases with no gene match: 4. The CDR3 has 13 amino acids. The CDR3 bases are TGTGCCAGCAGCTCGGGACAGTGGTATGGCTACACCTTC. Protein product: CASSSGQWYGYTF.

V is TRBV5-1 and J is TRBJ1-2, with TRBD1 matching 7 bases. V trimming: 4 bases; J trimming: 3 bases; junction bases outside the gene matches: 3. The germline gives CDR1 SGHRS, CDR2 YFSETQ. This CDR3 is built from 13 residues. The CDR3 is CASSTGTDYGYTF. Here the CDR3 DNA reads TGCGCCAGCAGCACCGGGACAGACTATGGCTACACCTTC.

V gene TRBV18 combines with J gene TRBJ2-7, with D possibly matching TRBD1 (6 bases). The CDR3 sequence is 14 residues long. Germline V CDR1 and CDR2: KGHSH, LQKENI. Trimming took off 3 bases at V and 2 bases at J, with 11 bases between the two ends. The CDR3 nucleotides are TGTGCCAGCTCACCCGGGACACAAACCTACGAGCAGTACTTC. As protein: CASSPGTQTYEQYF.

The chain carries TRBV5-6 and TRBJ2-2; 8 nucleotides line up with TRBD2. The ends lost 0 bases at V and 6 bases at J; junction bases unmatched: 13. Germline values: CDR1 SGHDT, CDR2 YYEEEE. The CDR3 sequence is 18 residues long. Here the CDR3 DNA reads TGTGCCAGCAGCTTGGGATGGGCCCAGCGGGGGATTTCCGGGGAGCTGTTTTTT. Protein sequence: CASSLGWAQRGISGELFF. Filled out from reference TRBV5-6 and TRBJ2-2, the complete variable domain reads DAGVTQSPTHLIKTRGQQVTLRCSPKSGHDTVSWYQQALGQGPQFIFQYYEEEERQRGNFPDRFSGHQFPNYSSELNVNALLLGDSALYLCASSLGWAQRGISGELFFGEGSRLTVL.

The V and J genes are TRBV29-1 and TRBJ1-2, with 8 bases aligning to TRBD1. The CDR3 totals 16 residues. From germline, CDR1 is SQVTM and CDR2 ANQGSEA. After removal of 3 bases from V and 5 bases from J, the junction contained 14 bases not matched to a gene. The CDR3 sequence: CSVEAAGQGDRYGYTF. The DNA of the CDR3 is TGCAGCGTTGAGGCCGCAGGACAGGGAGATAGGTATGGCTACACCTTC.

In DNA form, the CDR3 reads TGCGCCAGCAGCCAAGATGTCAGGACAGGGGGCGCGTTGAGAGGCTACACCTTC. Translation: CASSQDVRTGGALRGYTF. V usage is TRBV4-3 and J usage is TRBJ1-2; 11 nucleotides align to TRBD1. This CDR3 spans 18 amino acids. V shed 0 bases and J 8 bases; nucleotides not matched to a gene: 14. Germline lookup yields CDR1 LGHNA and CDR2 YSLEER.

CDR3 loop: CASSETSKDEQFF. DNA for the CDR3: TGTGCCAGCAGTGAGACTAGTAAGGATGAGCAGTTCTTC. The gene calls are TRBV6-1 and TRBJ2-1, with D tentatively TRBD2 (6 bases). CDR3 length: 13 amino acids. Germline CDR1 MNHNS, CDR2 SASEGT. V lost 3 bases, J lost 8 bases, and 11 bases lay in between.

This sequence joins TRBV6-6 and TRBJ2-3, with 9 bases aligning to TRBD2. J gave up 4 bases and V 4 bases, and 6 bases lay outside the gene matches. Germline lookup yields CDR1 MNHNY and CDR2 SVGAGI (reference sequence). This CDR3 comprises 15 residues. The CDR3 protein is CASSSSRGGADTQYF. The CDR3 nucleotides read TGTGCCAGCAGTTCATCGCGGGGGGGCGCAGATACGCAGTATTTT.

V is TRBV7-9 and J is TRBJ2-1, with 7 bases lining up with TRBD2. Germline trimming cut 1 base from V and 6 bases from J; bases unmatched to any gene: 6. Germline loops: CDR1 SEHNR, CDR2 FQNEAQ (reference sequence). CDR3 length: 15 amino acids. This CDR3 reads CASSLVGEGLNEQFF. CDR3 coding DNA: TGTGCCAGCAGCTTAGTGGGGGAGGGCCTCAATGAGCAGTTCTTC.

V is TRBV12-5 and J is TRBJ2-3; D is ambiguous. V lost 6 bases, J lost 6 bases, and 10 bases lay in between. Germline lookup yields CDR1 LGHNT and CDR2 FRNRAP. The CDR3 length is 12 residues. The CDR3 coding sequence is TGTGCTAGTGGACCGACTCGGGATACGCAGTATTTT. Protein sequence: CASGPTRDTQYF.

This chain uses TRBV2 with TRBJ2-7, with no clear D. CDR1 is SNHLY, CDR2 FYNNEI, per germline. CDR3 size: 15 residues. Trimming removed 6 bases at V and 0 bases at J, with 15 bases between. CDR3 bases: TGTGCCAGCAGACCTACTGTCTTTGGCTCCTACGAGCAGTACTTC. It specifies CASRPTVFGSYEQYF.

The rearrangement joins TRBV6-1 to TRBJ2-7; no firm D call. V gave up 7 bases and J gave up 1 base, with 5 bases separating them. The length of the CDR3 is 11 residues. Germline CDR1 MNHNS, CDR2 SASEGT. As DNA, the CDR3 is TGTGCCAGCACCAGGTCCTACGAGCAGTACTTC. This codes for CASTRSYEQYF.

V gene TRBV2 combines with J gene TRBJ1-2; D call uncertain. This CDR3 comprises 13 residues. Germline lookup yields CDR1 SNHLY and CDR2 FYNNEI. The V gene lost 7 bases and the J gene lost 2 bases, with 11 bases spanning the gap. Here the CDR3 DNA reads TGTGCCAGCACTCGGAGGAGGAACTATGGCTACACCTTC. It specifies CASTRRRNYGYTF.